This T cell receptor (beta chain) was sequenced during a study of blood T cell repertoires in COVID-19. The CDR3 contains 18 residues. J lost 3 bases, V lost 4 bases, and 15 bases had no gene match. Germline V gene data show CDR1 as SGHAT and CDR2 as FQNNGV. Libraries were prepared by immunoSEQ multiplex PCR; TCRdb keeps only in-frame clonotypes and omits some of them. The table has about 250,000 clones, approximately 90% seen once. Seattle researchers signed up patients amid active infection and tracked them longitudinally. The sample was peripheral blood. The clonotype was recovered from a woman aged 25 to 39 with COVID-19, enrolled during active disease. The genes are TRBV11-2 and TRBJ2-7; 10 bases align to TRBD2. The CDR3 nucleotides read TGTGCCAGCAGCTCCCTCCTAGCGGGAGAGGGCCGTTACTACGAGCAGTACGTC. Amino acid sequence: CASSSLLAGEGRYYEQYV.